This T cell receptor beta chain appears in the sequencing data of a study of beta chain features in type 1 diabetes. Central memory, naive, regulatory and stem cell-like memory CD4+ cells were sorted by CD45RO/CCR7/CD25/CD127/CD95/CD27. Sorted populations were all over 98% pure. Reverse transcription of all isolated RNA meant that expressed TCRB transcripts were sequenced. The protocol was immunoSEQ multiplex PCR, while the TCRdb copy is restricted to in-frame clones and leaves out a portion. This table has about 400,000 clones, roughly 12% appearing once. The table lists this clone with a few counts. Germline is not matched at one junction end, which may reflect a read error. The germline CDR1 and CDR2 sequences are MNHEY and SVGAGI. CDR3 length equals 14 residues.

The specimen was naive CD4+ T cells from blood. The receptor was derived from a man aged 18 to 29 in good health. V gene TRBV6-5 combines with J gene TRBJ2-4; the D gene is possibly TRBD2 (6 bases). The CDR3 region has the DNA TGTGCCATCAGTGAGGAAGGAGGGGAAAACATTCAGTACTTC. Amino acids: CAISEEGGENIQYF.